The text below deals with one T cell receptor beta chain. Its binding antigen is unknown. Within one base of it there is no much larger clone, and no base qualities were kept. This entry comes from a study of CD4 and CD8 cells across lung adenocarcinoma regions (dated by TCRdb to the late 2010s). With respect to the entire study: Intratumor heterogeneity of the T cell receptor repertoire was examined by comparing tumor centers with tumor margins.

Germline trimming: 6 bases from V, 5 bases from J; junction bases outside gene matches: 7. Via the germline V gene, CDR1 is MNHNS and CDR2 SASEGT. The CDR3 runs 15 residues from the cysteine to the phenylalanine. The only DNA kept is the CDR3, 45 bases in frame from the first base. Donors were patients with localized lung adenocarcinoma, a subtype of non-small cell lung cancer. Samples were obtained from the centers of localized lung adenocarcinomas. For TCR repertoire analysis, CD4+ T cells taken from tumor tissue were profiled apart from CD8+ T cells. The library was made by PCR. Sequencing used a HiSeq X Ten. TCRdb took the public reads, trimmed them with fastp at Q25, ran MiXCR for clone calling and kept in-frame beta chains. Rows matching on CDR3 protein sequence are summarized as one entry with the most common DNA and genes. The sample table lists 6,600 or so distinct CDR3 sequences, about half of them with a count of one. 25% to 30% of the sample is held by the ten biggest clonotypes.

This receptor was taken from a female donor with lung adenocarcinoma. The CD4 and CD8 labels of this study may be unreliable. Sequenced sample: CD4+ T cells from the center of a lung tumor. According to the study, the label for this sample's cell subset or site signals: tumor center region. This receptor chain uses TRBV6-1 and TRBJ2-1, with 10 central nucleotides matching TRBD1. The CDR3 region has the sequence CASRITGQGNNEQFF. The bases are TGTGCCAGCAGAATCACGGGACAGGGGAACAATGAGCAGTTCTTC.